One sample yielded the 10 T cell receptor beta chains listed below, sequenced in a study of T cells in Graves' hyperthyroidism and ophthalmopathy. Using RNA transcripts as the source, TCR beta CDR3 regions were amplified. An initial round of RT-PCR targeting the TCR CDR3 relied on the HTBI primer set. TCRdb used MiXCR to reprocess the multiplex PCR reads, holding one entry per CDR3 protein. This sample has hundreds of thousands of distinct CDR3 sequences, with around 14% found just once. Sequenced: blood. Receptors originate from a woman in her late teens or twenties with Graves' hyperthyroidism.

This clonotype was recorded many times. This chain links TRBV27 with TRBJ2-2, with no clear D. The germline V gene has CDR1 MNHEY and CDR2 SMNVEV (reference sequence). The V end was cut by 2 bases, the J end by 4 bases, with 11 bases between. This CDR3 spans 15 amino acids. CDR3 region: CASSLGRLGTGELFF. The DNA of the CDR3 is TGTGCCAGCAGTTTAGGTCGTTTGGGCACCGGGGAGCTGTTTTTT.

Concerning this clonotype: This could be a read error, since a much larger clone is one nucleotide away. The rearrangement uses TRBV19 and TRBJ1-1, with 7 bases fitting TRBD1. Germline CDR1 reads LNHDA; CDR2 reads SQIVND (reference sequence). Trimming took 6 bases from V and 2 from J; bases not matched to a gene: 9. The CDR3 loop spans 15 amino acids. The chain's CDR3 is CASRTRGQPNTEAFF. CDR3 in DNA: TGTGCCAGTAGGACAAGGGGACAGCCTAACACTGAAGCTTTCTTT.

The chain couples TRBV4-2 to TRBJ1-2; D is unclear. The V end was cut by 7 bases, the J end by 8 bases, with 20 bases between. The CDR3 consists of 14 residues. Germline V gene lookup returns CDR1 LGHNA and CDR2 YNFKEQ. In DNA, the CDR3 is TGTGCCAGCAACCCATTGTGGGTTACCGGGGGCTACACCTTC. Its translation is CASNPLWVTGGYTF.

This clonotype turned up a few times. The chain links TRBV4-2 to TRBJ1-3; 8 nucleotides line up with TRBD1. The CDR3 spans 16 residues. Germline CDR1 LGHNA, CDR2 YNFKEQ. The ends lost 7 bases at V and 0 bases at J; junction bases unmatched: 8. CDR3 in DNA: TGTGCCAGCAACTCAGGGGGCCTTTTCTCTGGAAACACCATATATTTT. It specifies CASNSGGLFSGNTIYF.

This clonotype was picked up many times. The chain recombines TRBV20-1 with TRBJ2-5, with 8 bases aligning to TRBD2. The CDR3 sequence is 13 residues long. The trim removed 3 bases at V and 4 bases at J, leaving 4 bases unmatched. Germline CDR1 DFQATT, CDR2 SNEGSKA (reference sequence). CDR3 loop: CSASGTSVETQYF. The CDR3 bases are TGCAGTGCTAGCGGGACTAGTGTAGAGACCCAGTACTTC.

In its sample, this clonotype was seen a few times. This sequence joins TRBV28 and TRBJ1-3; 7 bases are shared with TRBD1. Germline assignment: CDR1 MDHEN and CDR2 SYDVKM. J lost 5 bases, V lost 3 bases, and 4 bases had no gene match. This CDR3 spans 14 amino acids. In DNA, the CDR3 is TGTGCCAGCAGTTTCGACAGGGAGCGAAACACCATATATTTT. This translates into CASSFDRERNTIYF.

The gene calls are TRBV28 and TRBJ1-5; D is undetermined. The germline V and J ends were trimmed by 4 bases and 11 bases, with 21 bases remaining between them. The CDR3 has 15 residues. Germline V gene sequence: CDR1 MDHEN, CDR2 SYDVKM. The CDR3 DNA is TGTGCCAGCAGTTCGATTCGGGCACAACATCTGACCCAGCATTTT. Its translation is CASSSIRAQHLTQHF.

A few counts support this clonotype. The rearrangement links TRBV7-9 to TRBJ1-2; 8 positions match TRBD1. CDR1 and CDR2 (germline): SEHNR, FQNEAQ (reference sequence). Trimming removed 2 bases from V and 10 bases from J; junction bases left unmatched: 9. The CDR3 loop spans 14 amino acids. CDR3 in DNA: TGTGCCAGCAGCTTACAGGGGGCAAGCTTACTCTACACCTTC. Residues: CASSLQGASLLYTF. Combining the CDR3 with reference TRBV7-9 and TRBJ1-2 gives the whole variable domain DTGVSQNPRHKITKRGQNVTFRCDPISEHNRLYWYRQTLGQGPEFLTYFQNEAQLEKSRLLSDRFSAERPKGSFSTLEIQRTEQGDSAMYLCASSLQGASLLYTFGSGTRLTVV.

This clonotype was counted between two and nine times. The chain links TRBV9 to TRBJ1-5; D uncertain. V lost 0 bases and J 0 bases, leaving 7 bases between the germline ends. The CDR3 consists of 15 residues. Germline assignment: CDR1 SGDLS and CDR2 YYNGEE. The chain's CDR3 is CASSVDSYSNQPQHF. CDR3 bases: TGTGCCAGCAGCGTAGACAGCTATAGCAATCAGCCCCAGCATTTT.

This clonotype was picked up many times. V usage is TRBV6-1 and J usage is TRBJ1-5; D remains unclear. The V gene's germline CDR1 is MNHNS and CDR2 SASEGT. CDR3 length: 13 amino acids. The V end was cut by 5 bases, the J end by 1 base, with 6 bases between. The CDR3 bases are TGTGCCAGCAGTTACAACAGCAATCAGCCCCAGCATTTT. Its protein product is CASSYNSNQPQHF.